The sequence of this TCR beta chain was determined in a study of cytomegalovirus exposure and HLA in healthy donors. Study outcomes and limitations: Most likely, a cluster of highly shared sequence variants arose as a sequencing artifact. It was reported that the classifier diagnosed cytomegalovirus status with high specificity and sensitivity in both the original and validation cohorts.

The PCR had 60 Vbeta and 13 Jbeta primers. TCRdb's table, derived via immunoSEQ multiplex PCR, lists solely in-frame clones and lacks some. Found here are some 130,000 clones, over 75% of them singletons; the top ten hold approximately 4.8%. In its sample, this clone was seen once. The antigen is undetermined. The CDR3 length is 15 residues. With 0 bases removed from V and 0 bases from J, the gap between germline ends came to 7 bases. Looked up from germline, CDR1 is MNHEY and CDR2 is SVGAGI. Regarding donors, all were healthy bone marrow donors. The sequence derives from a young man in good health. The sequencing sample was made of PBMCs. The V call is TRBV6-5, the J call TRBJ2-3, with D possibly matching TRBD2 (5 bases). CDR3 nucleotides: TGTGCCAGCAGTTACTCTGGGGAGAGCACAGATACGCAGTATTTT. Translated: CASSYSGESTDTQYF.